These T cell receptor beta chains were read from a single sample in a study of T cell clones after liver transplantation. Repertoires were generated with immunoSEQ multiplex PCR, while TCRdb's copy carries only in-frame clones and drops some. This table has about 71,000 clones, 75% to 85% appearing once. The input for sequencing was CD4+ T cells from blood, taken 12 months after liver transplant. These receptors originate from a human patient who received a liver transplant. Some T cells may be graft donor cells. Both conserved end residues are part of each CDR3. Fields, in order: clone size, V gene, D gene, J gene, CDR3 DNA, CDR3 protein. D genes are given only for firm matches. Not every row has a clone size; where given, it reads once, few, many or a size class.

.,TRBV18,.,TRBJ2-3,TGTGCCAGCTCATCCCAGGCAGATACGCAGTATTTT,CASSSQADTQYF
.,TRBV5-1,TRBD2,TRBJ2-2,TGCGCCAGCAGCCCAGGGACAAGGACTAGCGGGGGAAAATCCGGGGAGCTGTTTTTT,CASSPGTRTSGGKSGELFF
.,TRBV5-1,.,TRBJ1-1,TGCGCCAGCCGGGGGCAGTTGAACACTGAAGCTTTCTTT,CASRGQLNTEAFF
few,TRBV6-5,TRBD1,TRBJ2-7,TGTGCCAGCAGGAGGGACAGGACCTCCGAGCAGTACTTC,CASRRDRTSEQYF
once,TRBV28,.,TRBJ2-5,TGTGCCAGCAGTTTAGCAGGGGGGTACCAAGAGACCCAGTACTTC,CASSLAGGYQETQYF
.,TRBV6-5,TRBD1,TRBJ2-7,TGTGCCAGCAGTCGGGACAGTCTTTCCTACGGGCAGTACTTC,CASSRDSLSYGQYF
.,TRBV5-1,.,TRBJ2-7,TGCGCCAGCAGCTTGGGCGCAGGGTCCTTTTACGAGCAGTACTTC,CASSLGAGSFYEQYF
.,TRBV30,.,TRBJ2-1,TGTGCCTGGGCTAGCGTAAACAATGAGCAGTTCTTC,CAWASVNNEQFF
.,TRBV6-4,.,TRBJ2-2,TGTGCCAGCAGCGTGACGGGCCACACCGGGGAGCTGTTTTTT,CASSVTGHTGELFF
.,TRBV5-1,.,TRBJ2-5,TGCGCCAGCAGCGCACAGGGTCCGGGGGAGACCCAGTACTTC,CASSAQGPGETQYF
.,TRBV6-1,TRBD1,TRBJ1-1,TGTGCCAGCAGTGGACAGGGTATGGGCACTGAAGCTTTCTTT,CASSGQGMGTEAFF
once,TRBV7-2,.,TRBJ1-5,TGTGCCAGCACCAAGACGGGATACAATCAGCCCCAGCATTTT,CASTKTGYNQPQHF
.,TRBV23-1,.,TRBJ1-4,TGCGCCAGCAGTCAATCAGAAGGCGGAAGCGGGGGGGGAAGAGAAAAACTGTTTTTT,CASSQSEGGSGGGREKLFF
.,TRBV10-1,.,TRBJ2-3,TGCGCCAGCAGTGGGGACAGCACAGATACGCAGTATTTT,CASSGDSTDTQYF
.,TRBV6-6,.,TRBJ1-5,TGTGCCAGCAGTTACAGGTCAGGCAATCAGCCCCAGCATTTT,CASSYRSGNQPQHF
.,TRBV5-6,.,TRBJ1-5,TGTGCCAGCAGCTTTACCGGACGAAGCAATCAGCCCCAGCATTTT,CASSFTGRSNQPQHF
.,TRBV11-2,TRBD2,TRBJ2-5,TGTGCCAGCAGCTTAGAGGGACTAGCGGGGGAAGTCCAAGAGACCCAGTACTTC,CASSLEGLAGEVQETQYF
.,TRBV18,.,TRBJ2-2,TGTGCCAGCTCACTGATCCTCACCGGGGAGCTGTTTTTT,CASSLILTGELFF
.,TRBV28,.,TRBJ1-1,TGTGCCAGCATTTCGGGGGATAACACTGAAGCTTTCTTT,CASISGDNTEAFF
.,TRBV4-1,TRBD2,TRBJ2-5,TGCGCCAGCAGCCCCGACCGGACTAGCGGTAGCCAAGAGACCCAGTACTTC,CASSPDRTSGSQETQYF
.,TRBV7-9,.,TRBJ1-4,TGTGCCAGCAGCCCCGGCCGGGTTCGGGAAAAACTGTTTTTT,CASSPGRVREKLFF
.,TRBV28,.,TRBJ2-1,TGTGCCAGCAGTTCCCACCCCAGCAATGAGCAGTTCTTC,CASSSHPSNEQFF
.,TRBV5-1,.,TRBJ2-1,TGCGCCAGCTGGAACAGGGTCGATGAGCAGTTCTTC,CASWNRVDEQFF
few,TRBV9,TRBD1,TRBJ1-1,TGTGCCAGAATGGACAGGAGCAACACTGAAGCTTTCTTT,CARMDRSNTEAFF
.,TRBV29-1,TRBD2,TRBJ2-3,TGCAGCGGGGGACCCGGACTAGCGGGAGCTGAGACGCAGTATTTT,CSGGPGLAGAETQYF
.,TRBV21-1,.,TRBJ2-3,TGTGCCAGCAGCAAAAATCCGGGACCGTCCACAGATACGCAGTATTTT,CASSKNPGPSTDTQYF
.,TRBV7-3,.,TRBJ2-1,TGTGCCAGCAGCTTAAAGTACAATGAGCAGTTCTTC,CASSLKYNEQFF
.,TRBV7-9,.,TRBJ2-3,TGTGCCAGCAGCCCCGGGGGCACAGATACGCAGTATTTT,CASSPGGTDTQYF
.,TRBV5-1,.,TRBJ2-3,TGCGCCAGCAGCCCACGACAGGGAGGAACAGATACGCAGTATTTT,CASSPRQGGTDTQYF
.,TRBV27,.,TRBJ1-1,TGTGCCAGCAGCCATCGGGGAACTGAAGCTTTCTTT,CASSHRGTEAFF
few,TRBV9,.,TRBJ2-7,TGTGCCAGCAGCCTAGGACCCTCCAGTGGCGAGCAGTACTTC,CASSLGPSSGEQYF
.,TRBV5-1,TRBD1,TRBJ1-2,TGCGCCAGCAGCGCCGGACAGGGGCACTATGGCTACACCTTC,CASSAGQGHYGYTF
.,TRBV2,.,TRBJ2-3,TGTGCCAGCAGTACTACCACAGATACGCAGTATTTT,CASSTTTDTQYF
.,TRBV5-1,TRBD2,TRBJ2-3,TGCGCCAGCAATAGCGGGACCCACACAGATACGCAGTATTTT,CASNSGTHTDTQYF
.,TRBV15,.,TRBJ1-3,TGTGCCACCAGCAAGGTAGTAGGACAAGCATCTGGAAACACCATATATTTT,CATSKVVGQASGNTIYF
.,TRBV18,.,TRBJ2-7,TGTGCCAGCTCACCAAGGGGGGCTCTCGACGAGCAGTACTTC,CASSPRGALDEQYF
.,TRBV13,.,TRBJ2-1,TGTGCCAGCAGCTTTCAGGGAATCTCCTACAATGAGCAGTTCTTC,CASSFQGISYNEQFF
few,TRBV7-2,.,TRBJ2-3,TGTGCCAGCAGCCCCTTTAATGGGATAGGCACAGATACGCAGTATTTT,CASSPFNGIGTDTQYF
.,TRBV28,.,TRBJ1-4,TGTGCCAGCAGTTTGACAGCGGAAAAACTGTTTTTT,CASSLTAEKLFF
.,TRBV27,TRBD2,TRBJ2-1,TGTGCCAGCAGTTCCACCGTTACTAGCGGGACCTCGTATGAGCAGTTCTTC,CASSSTVTSGTSYEQFF
.,TRBV5-1,TRBD1,TRBJ2-7,TGCGCCAGCAAGTCCCTGGACAGGGGGACCCCTGGCGAGCAGTACTTC,CASKSLDRGTPGEQYF
.,TRBV18,TRBD2,TRBJ2-1,TGTGCCAGCTCACCGACTAGCGGACCATATGAGCAGTTCTTC,CASSPTSGPYEQFF
.,TRBV5-1,.,TRBJ1-5,TGCGCCAGCAGCTTGGGGGAGGCTCAGCCCCAGCATTTT,CASSLGEAQPQHF
.,TRBV28,TRBD1,TRBJ1-5,TGTGCCAGCAGTTTACGTACCGGGACAGGGAGGAAAGGTCAGCCCCAGCATTTT,CASSLRTGTGRKGQPQHF
.,TRBV15,.,TRBJ1-1,TGTGCCACCAGCAGAGCTTTACGGACTGAAGCTTTCTTT,CATSRALRTEAFF
.,TRBV29-1,.,TRBJ2-3,TGCAGCGTTGGGACTCCTCCATCAGATACGCAGTATTTT,CSVGTPPSDTQYF
few,TRBV7-9,TRBD2,TRBJ2-1,TGTGCCACCACTCTTAGCGGGAGGTTCGACAATGAGCAGTTCTTC,CATTLSGRFDNEQFF
.,TRBV9,.,TRBJ2-3,TGTGCCAGCAGCGTAGCCGGGCGCACAGATACGCAGTATTTT,CASSVAGRTDTQYF
few,TRBV30,TRBD2,TRBJ2-3,TGTGCCTGGACTAGCGGGGATACGCAGTATTTT,CAWTSGDTQYF
.,TRBV28,.,TRBJ1-3,TGTGCCTCCCAGTTTATCTTCCGAGACACCATATATTTT,CASQFIFRDTIYF
.,TRBV2,TRBD1,TRBJ1-1,TGTGCCAGCAGTCGGACAGGGGGATTCACTGAAGCTTTCTTT,CASSRTGGFTEAFF
.,TRBV5-6,TRBD1,TRBJ2-7,TGTGCCAGCAGCTCCCAGGACAGGGTAGCCCTCGAGCAGTACTTC,CASSSQDRVALEQYF
.,TRBV7-2,TRBD2,TRBJ2-7,TGTGCCAGCAGCTCCACTCGGACTAGACGGAACGAGCAGTACTTC,CASSSTRTRRNEQYF
.,TRBV2,TRBD1,TRBJ1-1,TGTGCCAGCATGGGGGACAGGGAAACTGAAGCTTTCTTT,CASMGDRETEAFF
.,TRBV29-1,TRBD1,TRBJ2-7,TGCAGCATAACACAGGGGTCGTCCTACGAGCAGTACTTC,CSITQGSSYEQYF